A single sample gave rise to the 26 T cell receptor beta chains below, sequenced in a study of blood T cell repertoires in COVID-19. The data were produced by immunoSEQ multiplex PCR, yet TCRdb's version contains in-frame clones alone and is incomplete. The table records about 350,000 clones, roughly 84% of them present only once. Sequencing was carried out using PBMCs or T cells enriched from blood (not recorded which). The receptor set was obtained from a woman in her twenties or thirties who had recovered from COVID-19.

The V call is TRBV24-1, the J call TRBJ1-5, with a possible D match to TRBD1 (5 bases). V lost 5 bases, J lost 5 bases, and 18 bases lay in between. Germline assignment: CDR1 KGHDR and CDR2 SFDVKD. The CDR3 spans 16 residues. The CDR3 protein is CATSGGGILGYQPQHF. CDR3 nucleotides: TGTGCCACCAGTGGGGGGGGGATCCTCGGCTATCAGCCCCAGCATTTT.

The rearrangement uses TRBV7-2 and TRBJ2-7; tentative D call: TRBD2 (5 bases). V was pared by 1 base and J by 0 bases, with 10 bases between. The length of the CDR3 is 15 residues. CDR1 is SGHTA and CDR2 is FQGNSA in the germline V gene. The CDR3 DNA follows: TGTGCCAGCAGCTTAGGGCTAGCATTCTCCTACGAGCAGTACTTC. This encodes CASSLGLAFSYEQYF.

This CDR3 is CASSQDAGGYTF. The DNA for the CDR3 is TGTGCCAGCAGCCAAGATGCCGGTGGCTACACCTTC. The gene calls are TRBV14 and TRBJ1-2; D is ambiguous. V was clipped by 0 bases and J by 7 bases, with 6 bases between them. Germline values: CDR1 SGHDN, CDR2 FVKESK. The CDR3 is 12 residues long.

This chain joins TRBV14 and TRBJ1-2, with 7 bases identical to TRBD1. The CDR3 runs 15 residues. The germline V gene encodes CDR1 SGHDN and CDR2 FVKESK. V lost 4 bases and J lost 4; bases outside the gene matches: 9. DNA for the CDR3: TGTGCCAGCAGCCCCATGACAGGGACCTTCTATGGCTACACCTTC. Its protein product is CASSPMTGTFYGYTF.

This chain joins TRBV5-6 and TRBJ2-7, with D perhaps matching TRBD2 (5 bases). V dropped 2 bases and J dropped 5 bases, with 8 bases sitting between them. CDR1 is SGHDT and CDR2 is YYEEEE in the germline V gene. The CDR3 spans 12 residues. CDR3 DNA: TGTGCCAGCAGCTTTGCCGGGAACGAGCAGTACTTC. It is translated as CASSFAGNEQYF.

The J gene is TRBJ2-1, the V gene TRBV3-1 (or the pseudogene TRBV3-2), with TRBD1 matching 11 bases. CDR1 is LGHDT and CDR2 is YNNKEL in the germline V gene (reference sequence). The CDR3 has 15 amino acids. J gave up 8 bases and V 5 bases, and 8 bases lay outside the gene matches. The CDR3 protein is CASSARTGGNDEQFF. In nucleotides, the CDR3 is TGTGCCAGCAGCGCACGGACAGGGGGCAATGATGAGCAGTTCTTC.

This chain uses TRBV6-4 with TRBJ2-2; TRBD1 aligns across 8 bases. Trimming took 6 bases from V and 6 from J; bases not matched to a gene: 9. This CDR3 has 15 amino acids. Germline loops: CDR1 MRHNA, CDR2 SNTAGT. CDR3 in amino acids: CASSRDRGGPGELFF. The CDR3 DNA reads as TGTGCCAGCAGCCGAGACAGGGGCGGACCCGGGGAGCTGTTTTTT.

The rearrangement joins TRBV28 to TRBJ1-2; 7 nucleotides match TRBD1. The CDR3 has 15 residues. The germline gives CDR1 MDHEN, CDR2 SYDVKM. Trimming cost V 3 bases and J 8 bases; bases outside gene matches: 12. The CDR3, as DNA: TGTGCCAGCAGTTTGTTAAAGGGGGCCATGGGCGGCTACACCTTC. This encodes CASSLLKGAMGGYTF.

The rearrangement joins TRBV7-9 to TRBJ1-2; the match to TRBD1 covers 10 bases. After removal of 1 base from V and 7 bases from J, the junction contained 3 bases not matched to a gene. This CDR3 has 14 amino acids. Germline lookup yields CDR1 SEHNR and CDR2 FQNEAQ (reference sequence). The CDR3 is CASSLGQGAFGYTF. Written as DNA, the CDR3 is TGTGCCAGCAGCTTAGGACAGGGGGCCTTTGGCTACACCTTC. Filled out from reference TRBV7-9 and TRBJ1-2, the complete variable domain reads DTGVSQNPRHKITKRGQNVTFRCDPISEHNRLYWYRQTLGQGPEFLTYFQNEAQLEKSRLLSDRFSAERPKGSFSTLEIQRTEQGDSAMYLCASSLGQGAFGYTFGSGTRLTVV.

The chain links TRBV28 to TRBJ1-1; unclear D gene. The CDR3 sequence is 15 residues long. Trimming took off 1 base at V and 0 bases at J, with 9 bases between the two ends. Germline-derived CDR1 and CDR2 are MDHEN and SYDVKM. The CDR3 protein is CASSLLGSLNTEAFF. CDR3 coding DNA: TGTGCCAGCAGTTTATTGGGCTCCTTGAACACTGAAGCTTTCTTT. Full variable domain (rest looked up from reference TRBV28 and TRBJ1-1): DVKVTQSSRYLVKRTGEKVFLECVQDMDHENMFWYRQDPGLGLRLIYFSYDVKMKEKGDIPEGYSVSREKKERFSLILESASTNQTSMYLCASSLLGSLNTEAFFGQGTRLTVV.

The chain is built from TRBV7-2 and TRBJ2-3, with TRBD2 identical over 15 bases. Germline V CDR1 and CDR2: SGHTA, FQGNSA. This CDR3 has 17 amino acids. J lost 4 bases, V lost 5 bases, and 7 bases had no gene match. CDR3 in DNA: TGTGCCAGCAGCCCCGGACTAGCGGGAGGGTTTGCAGATACGCAGTATTTT. This sequence encodes CASSPGLAGGFADTQYF.

V gene TRBV4-2 combines with J gene TRBJ2-2, with D possibly TRBD2 on 5 matching bases. Germline CDR1 and CDR2: LGHNA and YNFKEQ. The CDR3 totals 15 residues. Trimming pared 1 base from V and 3 bases from J, leaving 9 bases between. DNA for the CDR3: TGTGCCAGCAGCCAAGCAGCGGAATACACCGGGGAGCTGTTTTTT. Translating it yields CASSQAAEYTGELFF.

The chain combines TRBV7-9 with TRBJ2-5; 7 positions agree with TRBD1. CDR1 is SEHNR and CDR2 is FQNEAQ in the germline V gene (reference sequence). CDR3 length equals 14 residues. The trim removed 6 bases at V and 5 bases at J, leaving 9 bases unmatched. The CDR3 DNA sequence: TGTGCCAGCAGTTTTACCGGGACAGAGGAGACCCAGTACTTC. This codes for CASSFTGTEETQYF.

This clone was detected once. The genes are TRBV4-2 and TRBJ1-4, with 7 bases aligning to TRBD1. CDR1 is LGHNA and CDR2 is YNFKEQ in the germline V gene. With 1 base clipped from V and 4 bases from J, the junction kept 3 bases outside the gene matches. The CDR3 length is 15 residues. In DNA, the CDR3 is TGTGCCAGCAGCCAAGGGGACAGAAATAATGAAAAACTGTTTTTT. Amino acids: CASSQGDRNNEKLFF.

This clone was seen only once. The CDR3 coding sequence is TGCGCCAGCAGCTTGCGACAGGGGAGCGCTGAAGCTTTCTTT. It encodes CASSLRQGSAEAFF. The rearrangement uses TRBV5-1 and TRBJ1-1; the match to TRBD1 covers 8 bases. The trim removed 1 base at V and 6 bases at J, leaving 5 bases unmatched. Looked up from germline, CDR1 is SGHRS and CDR2 is YFSETQ. This CDR3 is 14 amino acids long.

The chain has TRBV5-4 and TRBJ2-3, with 8 bases identical to TRBD1. Germline trimming cut 4 bases from V and 0 bases from J; bases unmatched to any gene: 7. CDR3 length: 16 amino acids. Germline V gene sequence: CDR1 SGHNT, CDR2 YYREEE (reference sequence). The CDR3 here is CASSPGQVASTDTQYF. The CDR3 DNA sequence: TGTGCCAGCAGCCCGGGACAGGTAGCTAGCACAGATACGCAGTATTTT.

The chain employs TRBV14 and TRBJ2-7; 7 bases match TRBD1. Germline CDR1 reads SGHDN; CDR2 reads FVKESK. With 3 bases clipped from V and 1 base from J, the junction kept 9 bases outside the gene matches. The CDR3 contains 16 residues. The CDR3 spells CASSQSSDRVSYEQYF. CDR3 nucleotide sequence: TGTGCCAGCAGCCAGTCCTCAGACAGGGTTTCCTACGAGCAGTACTTC.

This clone was seen only a few times. The CDR3 region is CASSIIGINEQFF. The CDR3 nucleotides read TGTGCCAGTAGTATTATCGGGATTAATGAGCAGTTCTTC. The chain is built from TRBV19 and TRBJ2-1; D may be TRBD2 (5 bases). Trimming shortened V by 3 bases and J by 7 bases, and 10 bases separated the two germline ends. The CDR3 sequence is 13 residues long. The V gene's germline CDR1 is LNHDA and CDR2 SQIVND (reference sequence). Variable domain in full (rest from reference TRBV19 and TRBJ2-1): DGGITQSPKYLFRKEGQNVTLSCEQNLNHDAMYWYRQDPGQGLRLIYYSQIVNDFQKGDIAEGYSVSREKKESFPLTVTSAQKNPTAFYLCASSIIGINEQFFGPGTRLTVL.

Comments on this clone: The junction shows a germline mismatch at one end, possibly a read error. V usage is TRBV15 and J usage is TRBJ2-7; D uncertain. Germline V gene sequence: CDR1 LNHNV, CDR2 YYDKDF (reference sequence). CDR3 length equals 13 residues. The DNA for the CDR3 is TGCCCCATGAGGAACCCGCCTGAAAGCGAGCAGTACTTC. Translation: CPMRNPPESEQYF.

The V gene is TRBV11-2, the J gene TRBJ2-7; tentatively, D is TRBD2 (5 bases). The CDR3 is 14 residues long. Germline loops: CDR1 SGHAT, CDR2 FQNNGV. V was clipped by 3 bases and J by 2 bases, with 11 bases between them. CDR3 DNA: TGTGCCAGCAGCTTTCTAGCAGCCCCCTACGAGCAGTACTTC. Amino acid sequence: CASSFLAAPYEQYF.

The gene calls are TRBV9 and TRBJ2-5; a possible D gene is TRBD2 (6 bases). The V gene lost 0 bases and the J gene lost 4 bases, with 10 bases spanning the gap. The CDR3 extends over 14 amino acids. The germline gives CDR1 SGDLS, CDR2 YYNGEE. The CDR3 DNA sequence: TGTGCCAGCAGCGTAGCCGGGAGTACAGAGACCCAGTACTTC. It yields the protein CASSVAGSTETQYF.

The V gene is TRBV6-5, the J gene TRBJ1-2, with 9 positions matching TRBD1. CDR3 size: 14 residues. Germline V gene sequence: CDR1 MNHEY, CDR2 SVGAGI. V trimming: 7 bases; J trimming: 6 bases; junction bases outside the gene matches: 9. This chain's CDR3 is CASTWTGESNGYTF. The CDR3 bases are TGTGCCAGCACCTGGACAGGGGAAAGTAATGGCTACACCTTC.

A note on this clone: This sample also contains other DNA sequences that code for the same CDR3. The gene calls are TRBV12-3 or TRBV12-4 and TRBJ2-7; no firm D call. V gave up 8 bases and J gave up 2 bases, with 7 bases separating them. The length of the CDR3 is 11 residues. The chain's CDR3 is CASGPTYEQYF. The DNA for the CDR3 is TGTGCCAGCGGGCCAACCTACGAGCAGTACTTC.

The J gene is TRBJ2-1, the V gene TRBV2; 9 bases agree with TRBD2. V gave up 9 bases and J gave up 7 bases; unmatched junction bases: 7. This CDR3 contains 13 residues. CDR1 is SNHLY, CDR2 FYNNEI, per germline. The DNA of the CDR3 is TGTGCCAGAGAGCGGGGGGCCTTGAATGAGCAGTTCTTC. Translation: CARERGALNEQFF.

V is TRBV5-1 and J is TRBJ2-7, with D possibly TRBD2 on 5 matching bases. Per the germline V gene, CDR1 is SGHRS and CDR2 is YFSETQ. V was trimmed by 0 bases and J by 6 bases, leaving 13 bases between them. CDR3 length equals 14 residues. As DNA, the CDR3 is TGCGCCAGCAGCTTGGGACCAGACTACGGCGAGCAGTACTTC. Encoded protein: CASSLGPDYGEQYF.

This sequence joins TRBV6-5 and TRBJ1-3; D ambiguous. The CDR3 length is 14 residues. The V gene's germline CDR1 is MNHEY and CDR2 SVGAGI. The V gene lost 4 bases and the J gene lost 3 bases, with 10 bases spanning the gap. DNA of the CDR3: TGTGCCAGCAGTTTTTCCAGTTTTGGAAACACCATATATTTT. As protein: CASSFSSFGNTIYF.